Listed here are 20 T cell receptor beta chains from one sample, sequenced in a study of a mutant IDH1 vaccine in newly diagnosed glioma. Here immunoSEQ multiplex PCR was the method, and the copy in TCRdb shows in-frame clones only, minus some. In the table there are about 68,000 clones, around 74% of which are singletons. As to time point: baseline, week 1 (first vaccination visit). Sample treatment: pre-vaccination baseline after standard-of-care therapy. The sample in question was PBMCs, obtained from a glioma patient treated with radiotherapy, temozolomide or both. Receptors were obtained from a middle-aged man with glioma.

The rearrangement uses TRBV28 and TRBJ1-5; TRBD1 agrees at 11 bases. In germline, CDR1 is MDHEN, CDR2 SYDVKM. The CDR3 sequence is 17 residues long. After removal of 5 bases from V and 5 bases from J, the junction contained 11 bases not matched to a gene. The CDR3 DNA reads TGTGCCAGCAGTATAGGACAGGGGGCGATGAGCTATCAGCCCCAGCATTTT. Translated, it gives CASSIGQGAMSYQPQHF.

CDR3 in amino acids: CASSFDRGFTEAFF. Written as DNA, the CDR3 is TGTGCCAGCAGCTTTGACAGGGGTTTCACTGAAGCTTTCTTT. The J gene is TRBJ1-1, the V gene TRBV5-6; 8 bases agree with TRBD1. This CDR3 contains 14 residues. Germline V gives CDR1 SGHDT, CDR2 YYEEEE. Trimming removed 2 bases from V and 4 bases from J; junction bases left unmatched: 4.

The chain uses TRBV5-1 and TRBJ1-4; the D gene is possibly TRBD1 (6 bases). The V end was cut by 4 bases, the J end by 8 bases, with 12 bases between. The germline gives CDR1 SGHRS, CDR2 YFSETQ. The CDR3 length is 13 residues. The CDR3 DNA follows: TGCGCCAGCAGCCTCGGGACAAGGGAAAAACTGTTTTTT. This codes for CASSLGTREKLFF.

A few counts support this clone. The chain carries TRBV5-5 and TRBJ2-1; tentatively, D is TRBD2 (6 bases). The V end was cut by 4 bases, the J end by 9 bases, with 11 bases between. CDR1 and CDR2 from the germline V gene are SGHKS and YYEKEE (reference sequence). This CDR3 spans 12 amino acids. For the CDR3, the DNA is TGTGCCAGCAGCCCGCGGGACGGTGAGCAGTTCTTC. It yields the protein CASSPRDGEQFF.

J is TRBJ2-2 and V is TRBV10-3, with D perhaps TRBD1 (6 bases). CDR3 length: 16 residues. CDR1 and CDR2 (germline): ENHRY, SYGVKD. Trimming removed 7 bases from V and 1 base from J, with 16 bases in between. The CDR3 DNA is TGTGCCATCACCGGAGCGACAGGCCTGAACACCGGGGAGCTGTTTTTT. Translation: CAITGATGLNTGELFF.

The chain carries TRBV10-2 and TRBJ1-1; possibly TRBD1 for D (5 bases). The V gene's germline CDR1 is WSHSY and CDR2 SAAADI. Trimming shortened V by 3 bases and J by 9 bases, and 8 bases separated the two germline ends. CDR3 size: 11 residues. The chain's CDR3 is CASSEADKAFF. CDR3 nucleotides: TGCGCCAGCAGTGAAGCGGACAAAGCTTTCTTT.

V and J are TRBV6-1 and TRBJ2-7; D may correspond to TRBD1 or TRBD2 (5 bases each). V was cut by 4 bases and J by 2 bases, with 12 bases left in between. This CDR3 has 14 residues. The germline V gene has CDR1 MNHNS and CDR2 SASEGT. CDR3 coding DNA: TGTGCCAGCAGTGTACCCCGGGGCGCCTACGAGCAGTACTTC. Translation gives CASSVPRGAYEQYF.

This clone came up many times. V is TRBV10-1 and J is TRBJ1-1; no firm D call. V was pared by 7 bases and J by 4 bases, with 13 bases between. The CDR3 length is 13 residues. The germline gives CDR1 WNHNN, CDR2 SYGVQD (reference sequence). The CDR3 protein is CASNLAKSTEAFF. The CDR3 coding sequence is TGCGCCAGCAATTTGGCAAAGTCCACTGAAGCTTTCTTT.

The rearrangement uses TRBV27 and TRBJ2-7; perhaps TRBD1 as D (5 bases). Per germline, CDR1 MNHEY and CDR2 SMNVEV (reference sequence). V lost 2 bases and J 0 bases, leaving 5 bases between the germline ends. The CDR3 covers 13 residues. The CDR3 nucleotides are TGTGCCAGCAGTTTACAGGGCTCCTACGAGCAGTACTTC. Protein product: CASSLQGSYEQYF.

The chain recombines TRBV19 with TRBJ1-5, with D maybe TRBD1 (6 bases). Trimming removed 1 base from V and 7 bases from J, with 14 bases in between. From germline, CDR1 is LNHDA and CDR2 SQIVND (reference sequence). The CDR3 has 15 residues. The CDR3 DNA sequence: TGTGCCAGTAGTATAGTCGCAGGGGAGAACCAGCCCCAGCATTTT. It codes for CASSIVAGENQPQHF.

This clone was observed a single time. The CDR3 loop reads CASSSGPGRGTEAFF. For the CDR3, the DNA is TGTGCCAGCAGCTCCGGGCCGGGTCGAGGAACTGAAGCTTTCTTT. The chain uses TRBV7-2 and TRBJ1-1; no reliable D call. The ends were cut back, 4 bases at V and 5 bases at J, with 17 bases in the middle. CDR3 length: 15 amino acids. Germline values: CDR1 SGHTA, CDR2 FQGNSA.

This clone was counted only a few times. The chain carries TRBV5-1 and TRBJ1-1, with 8 positions matching TRBD1. From germline, CDR1 is SGHRS and CDR2 YFSETQ. This CDR3 is 17 amino acids long. The V gene end was trimmed by 3 bases and the J gene end by 4 bases; junction bases not matched to a gene: 14. The CDR3: CASSSRDRPLRGTEAFF. In nucleotides, the CDR3 is TGCGCCAGCAGCTCCCGGGACAGGCCCCTCCGAGGCACTGAAGCTTTCTTT.

This chain uses TRBV5-1 with TRBJ1-4, with a tentative D call TRBD1 (5 bases). The CDR3 extends over 19 amino acids. Germline V gene lookup returns CDR1 SGHRS and CDR2 YFSETQ. V dropped 0 bases and J dropped 3 bases, with 21 bases sitting between them. CDR3 DNA: TGCGCCAGCAGCTTGGCGTTTGTTAATTCGGGACGGGCTAATGAAAAACTGTTTTTT. Translated, it gives CASSLAFVNSGRANEKLFF.

V is TRBV27 and J is TRBJ1-1; unclear D gene. The CDR3 extends over 13 amino acids. V was pared by 0 bases and J by 6 bases, with 8 bases between. Germline loops: CDR1 MNHEY, CDR2 SMNVEV (reference sequence). The CDR3 here is CASSLSNTAEAFF. In DNA form, the CDR3 reads TGTGCCAGCAGTTTATCCAACACAGCTGAAGCTTTCTTT.

The J gene is TRBJ2-7, the V gene TRBV5-1; weak D call: TRBD1 (6 bases). V dropped 0 bases and J dropped 2 bases, with 9 bases sitting between them. Per germline, CDR1 SGHRS and CDR2 YFSETQ. The CDR3 is 14 residues long. The CDR3 is CASSLEDSTYEQYF. The DNA of the CDR3 is TGCGCCAGCAGCTTGGAGGACAGCACCTACGAGCAGTACTTC. Full variable domain (remainder filled in from reference TRBV5-1 and TRBJ2-7): KAGVTQTPRYLIKTRGQQVTLSCSPISGHRSVSWYQQTPGQGLQFLFEYFSETQRNKGNFPGRFSGRQFSNSRSEMNVSTLELGDSALYLCASSLEDSTYEQYFGPGTRLTVT.

Details on this clone: The junction does not match germline at one end; this may be a read error. V is TRBV7-7 and J is TRBJ1-2; D remains ambiguous. This CDR3 region has 15 residues. Per the germline V gene, CDR1 is SSHAT and CDR2 is FNYEAQ (reference sequence). The CDR3 spells CASSPVWLGFYGYTF. CDR3 DNA sequence: TGTGCTAGCAGCCCGGTTTGGCTGGGGTTCTATGGCTACACCTTC.

The rearrangement uses TRBV4-1 and TRBJ1-5; a weak D match, TRBD1 (5 bases). This CDR3 has 14 residues. CDR1 is MGHRA, CDR2 YSYEKL, per germline. Trimming shortened V by 4 bases and J by 5 bases, and 12 bases separated the two germline ends. Here the CDR3 reads CASSLIQGHQPQHF. The CDR3 DNA is TGCGCCAGCAGCCTTATCCAGGGACATCAGCCCCAGCATTTT.

This chain links TRBV4-1 with TRBJ2-4; D perhaps matches TRBD2 (7 bases). Per the germline V gene, CDR1 is MGHRA and CDR2 is YSYEKL. The V end lost 0 bases, the J end lost 0 bases, and 18 bases lay between the germline ends. CDR3 length equals 19 residues. The CDR3 sequence: CASSQDSPGGAIAKNIQYF. For the CDR3, the DNA is TGCGCCAGCAGCCAAGATTCGCCTGGGGGGGCCATAGCCAAAAACATTCAGTACTTC.

This chain uses TRBV5-4 with TRBJ1-3, with TRBD1 matching 9 bases. Trimming removed 5 bases from V and 4 bases from J; junction bases left unmatched: 4. Germline CDR1 is SGHNT and CDR2 is YYREEE (reference sequence). The CDR3 totals 14 residues. The CDR3 reads CASRSGTGGNTIYF. The CDR3 DNA reads TGTGCCAGCAGATCCGGGACAGGGGGAAACACCATATATTTT.

The table lists this clone with a few counts. This rearrangement joins TRBV19 to TRBJ1-2, with D unresolved. CDR1 LNHDA and CDR2 SQIVND come from the germline V gene (reference sequence). Trimming removed 4 bases at V and 6 bases at J, with 12 bases between. This CDR3 region has 13 residues. The CDR3 coding sequence is TGTGCCAGTAGTAATATGGCACGGGATGGCTACACCTTC. Its protein product is CASSNMARDGYTF.